The clone carrying this T cell receptor (beta chain) showed up many times. Patients counted as stable if ophthalmopathy did not develop within 18 months. Patients having uncontrolled infection, another autoimmune disease, pregnancy or lactation were not included. Diagnosing involved the use of clinical symptoms, serum thyroxine and TRAb, thyroid ultrasound and orbital computed tomography. Using RNA transcripts as the source, TCR beta CDR3 regions were amplified. The HTBI primer set was used in a first-round RT-PCR of the TCR CDR3. TCRdb reprocessed the multiplex PCR reads with MiXCR, giving one entry per CDR3 protein. The sample includes around 440,000 distinct CDR3 sequences, roughly 14% of them seen just once. These data come from a study of T cells in Graves' hyperthyroidism and ophthalmopathy. Study-wide context: Initial diagnosis, before any treatment, was when peripheral blood was collected.

CDR3 length: 18 amino acids. J gave up 5 bases and V 0 bases, and 15 bases lay outside the gene matches. Germline V gene sequence: CDR1 MGHRA, CDR2 YSYEKL. V usage is TRBV4-1 and J usage is TRBJ1-1; TRBD1 matches at 7 bases. Sequences were obtained from blood. This receptor was taken from a woman aged 18-29 years with Graves' hyperthyroidism. The CDR3 nucleotides are TGCGCCAGCAGCCAAGATCGGATTCGGAAGGGGGCGCGGACTGAAGCTTTCTTT. It yields the protein CASSQDRIRKGARTEAFF.